A selection of T cell receptor beta chains follows, all from one sample in a study of blood T cell repertoires in COVID-19. The method was immunoSEQ multiplex PCR; TCRdb's version includes in-frame clones alone and lacks a portion of them. Among under 350,000 clones listed, roughly 91% were seen once. Sequencing was carried out using peripheral blood. Every receptor here comes from a man aged 40-49 years with acute or convalescent COVID-19. CDR3s include the opening cysteine and the closing phenylalanine or tryptophan. Fields, in order: D gene, V gene, J gene, clone size, CDR3 length, CDR3 DNA, CDR3 protein. The D gene is left open where the match is weak. Clone size is shown for a subset of rows, as once, few, many or a class of expanded clone.

.	TRBV6-5	TRBJ1-2	.	12	TGTGCCAGCAGTTACAAAGGGGATGGCTACACCTTC	CASSYKGDGYTF
.	TRBV5-6	TRBJ1-4	.	14	TGTGCCAGCAGCTTGATGGGGGGTGGTGAAAAACTGTTTTTT	CASSLMGGGEKLFF
.	TRBV6-5	TRBJ1-3	.	15	TGTGCCAGCAACCTTGAGGGACTCATAGGAAACACCATATATTTT	CASNLEGLIGNTIYF
TRBD1	TRBV2	TRBJ1-1	.	14	TGTGCCAGCAGCCCACGGACAGGGAACACTGAAGCTTTCTTT	CASSPRTGNTEAFF
.	TRBV5-6	TRBJ1-1	.	15	TGTGCCAGCAGCTTGGATATCGGAGGGAACACTGAAGCTTTCTTT	CASSLDIGGNTEAFF
.	TRBV5-6	TRBJ1-1	.	14	TGTGCCAGCAGCCCTTCGACAGGACACACTGAAGCTTTCTTT	CASSPSTGHTEAFF
TRBD1	TRBV5-8	TRBJ1-5	.	15	TGTGCCAGCAGTCACAAGGACAGGTTCAATCAGCCCCAGCATTTT	CASSHKDRFNQPQHF
.	TRBV2	TRBJ2-7	.	17	TGTGCCAGCAAGGGGGTTCATGGGACCCTGACCCCTCCCGAGCAGTACTTC	CASKGVHGTLTPPEQYF
TRBD2	TRBV5-1	TRBJ2-3	.	15	TGCGCCAGCAGCTCCGGACTAGCGGGGACAGATACGCAGTATTTT	CASSSGLAGTDTQYF
TRBD1	TRBV7-2	TRBJ1-5	.	15	TGTGCCAGCAGCTTAGGAGGAGGGGGCGTACAGCCCCAGCATTTT	CASSLGGGGVQPQHF
.	TRBV10-3	TRBJ2-3	.	14	TGTGCCATCAGTGATGGGCGGGGCACAGATACGCAGTATTTT	CAISDGRGTDTQYF
.	TRBV6-5	TRBJ1-4	.	14	TGTGCCAGCAGTCCTCCAGGGTATAACGAAAAACTGTTTTTT	CASSPPGYNEKLFF
.	TRBV6-2/TRBV6-3	TRBJ1-1	.	15	TGTGCCAGCAGCTATCTCCGCAGGGCAAAGGAGGAAGCTTTCTTT	CASSYLRRAKEEAFF
TRBD1	TRBV18	TRBJ1-1	.	13	TGTGCCAGCGCCACCCAGGGGGCAACTGAAGCTTTCTTT	CASATQGATEAFF
.	TRBV30	TRBJ1-1	.	13	TGTGCCTGGAATCGGGGGATGAACACTGAAGCTTTCTTT	CAWNRGMNTEAFF
TRBD1	TRBV25-1	TRBJ1-2	.	17	TGTGCCAGCAGTCCCCTAGGGGCAGGGGGTGCTAACTATGGCTACACCTTC	CASSPLGAGGANYGYTF
TRBD2	TRBV12-5	TRBJ2-7	.	12	TGTGCTAGTGGTTGGGGAGGGACCGAGCAGTACTTC	CASGWGGTEQYF
TRBD1	TRBV4-1	TRBJ1-2	.	14	TGCGCCAGCAGCCGTGAGAGGGGGCGTTATGGCTACACCTTC	CASSRERGRYGYTF
TRBD1	TRBV7-2	TRBJ1-5	.	14	TGTGCCAGCAGCTTGGGACAGAACAATCAGCCCCAGCATTTT	CASSLGQNNQPQHF
.	TRBV19	TRBJ1-2	.	13	TGTGCCAGTAGTATATCCAGGGTGGTCGGCTACACCTTC	CASSISRVVGYTF
.	TRBV5-1	TRBJ1-3	.	16	TGCGCCAGCAGCTTGGCCGGGAGTGTCGGTGGAAACACCATATATTTT	CASSLAGSVGGNTIYF
TRBD1	TRBV7-8	TRBJ2-2	.	16	TGTGCCAGCAGCTCCTGGGACAGGGGGAACACCGGGGAGCTGTTTTTT	CASSSWDRGNTGELFF
TRBD2	TRBV5-1	TRBJ2-7	.	15	TGCGCCAGCAGCTTGGGACTAGCGGGGATCTACGAGCAGTACTTC	CASSLGLAGIYEQYF
TRBD1	TRBV10-3	TRBJ1-2	.	15	TGTGCCATCGAAACGATCACAGGGGGCTTAGGTGGCTACACCTTC	CAIETITGGLGGYTF
.	TRBV6-6	TRBJ1-1	.	13	TGTGCCAGCAGTTTCACCGGTAACACTGAAGCTTTCTTT	CASSFTGNTEAFF
.	TRBV3-1/TRBV3-2	TRBJ2-5	.	12	TGTGCCAGCGGTTCACATGGAGAGACCCAGTACTTC	CASGSHGETQYF
.	TRBV11-1	TRBJ2-3	.	14	TGTGCCAGCAGCTTGAGGACACCTACAGATACGCAGTATTTT	CASSLRTPTDTQYF
.	TRBV5-1	TRBJ2-2	once	14	TGCGCCAGCCGTAGGGGCGCGGACACCGGGGAGCTGTTTTTT	CASRRGADTGELFF